The 5 T cell receptor beta chains in this list originate from one sample, sequenced in a study of cytomegalovirus exposure and HLA in healthy donors. The PCR was carried out with 60 Vbeta primers and 13 Jbeta primers. TCRdb's table, derived via immunoSEQ multiplex PCR, lists solely in-frame clones and lacks some. The sample has about 110,000 clones, about 16% seen once. Source material: PBMCs. The receptors were sampled from a woman aged 18-35 years in good health and CMV-seronegative.

The chain combines TRBV4-2 with TRBJ2-3; TRBD2 might be the D (5 bases). Looked up from germline, CDR1 is LGHNA and CDR2 is YNFKEQ. V lost 4 bases to trimming and J lost 4 bases, with 12 bases between them. The CDR3 loop spans 14 amino acids. CDR3 sequence reads: CASSPLASPDTQYF. As DNA, the CDR3 is TGTGCCAGCAGCCCCTTAGCGAGCCCAGATACGCAGTATTTT.

There are a few counts of this clone. The chain recombines TRBV6-1 with TRBJ1-1; D remains ambiguous. The CDR3 extends over 14 amino acids. Between the trimmed V and J ends, which lost 5 bases and 4 bases, there was a span of 14 bases. Germline V gives CDR1 MNHNS, CDR2 SASEGT. CDR3 region: CASSTSSGGTEAFF. The DNA of the CDR3 is TGTGCCAGCAGTACTTCTAGCGGTGGCACTGAAGCTTTCTTT.

This clone has just a few counts. The CDR3 reads CASSLTGGSSNYGYTF. The CDR3 DNA is TGTGCCAGCAGCTTAACAGGGGGCTCCTCTAACTATGGCTACACCTTC. The J gene is TRBJ1-2, the V gene TRBV7-2; TRBD1 matches 9 bases. V lost 2 bases and J lost 0; bases outside the gene matches: 4. The CDR3 is made up of 16 amino acids. The germline gives CDR1 SGHTA, CDR2 FQGNSA. The complete variable domain, with remaining parts taken from reference TRBV7-2 and TRBJ1-2, reads GAGVSQSPSNKVTEKGKDVELRCDPISGHTALYWYRQSLGQGLEFLIYFQGNSAPDKSGLPSDRFSAERTGGSVSTLTIQRTQQEDSAVYLCASSLTGGSSNYGYTFGSGTRLTVV.

V usage is TRBV21-1 and J usage is TRBJ2-5; the tabulated D call, TRBD1, remains unverified against the DNA. TRBV21-1 is annotated as a pseudogene. The CDR3 is 14 amino acids. For the CDR3, the DNA is TGTGCCAGCAGCCATACAGGGCCCCAAGAGACCCAGTACTTC. It yields the protein CASSHTGPQETQYF.

This clone was recorded a few times. This sequence joins TRBV27 and TRBJ2-5; possible D gene TRBD2, 6 bases. Deletions cut 7 bases from V and 5 bases from J, with 8 bases between. CDR1 and CDR2 (germline): MNHEY, SMNVEV (reference sequence). The CDR3 totals 11 residues. The CDR3, as DNA: TGTGCCAGCACCGCGGGGGAGACCCAGTACTTC. This codes for CASTAGETQYF.